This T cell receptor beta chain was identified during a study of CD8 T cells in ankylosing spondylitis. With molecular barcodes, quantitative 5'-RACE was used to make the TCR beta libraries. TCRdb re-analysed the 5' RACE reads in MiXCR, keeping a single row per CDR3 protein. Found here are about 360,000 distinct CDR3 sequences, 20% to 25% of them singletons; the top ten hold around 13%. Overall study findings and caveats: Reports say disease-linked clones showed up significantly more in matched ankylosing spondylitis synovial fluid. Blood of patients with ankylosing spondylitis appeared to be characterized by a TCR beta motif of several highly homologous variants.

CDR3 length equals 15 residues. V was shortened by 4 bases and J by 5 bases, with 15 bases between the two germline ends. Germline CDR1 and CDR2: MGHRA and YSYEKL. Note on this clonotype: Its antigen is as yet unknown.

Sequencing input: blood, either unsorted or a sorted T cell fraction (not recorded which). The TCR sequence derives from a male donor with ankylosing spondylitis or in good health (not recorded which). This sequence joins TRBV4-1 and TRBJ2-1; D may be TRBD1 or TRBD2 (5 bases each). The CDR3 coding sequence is TGCGCCAGCAGCCTCGTATGGGGGAACCACAATGAGCAGTTCTTC. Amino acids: CASSLVWGNHNEQFF.